The next 30 T cell receptor beta chains were all read from a single sample in a study of blood T cells in healthy people across ages. The second PCR ran about 6 to 12 cycles with a sample-barcoded 5' primer and J-beta primers. TCRdb called the 5' RACE reads again in MiXCR, with one record for every CDR3 protein. The sample holds 700,000 or so distinct CDR3 sequences; over 40% are singletons and the top ten take 30%. Sequencing was carried out using blood. All receptors come from a man aged 80 or over in good health.

This clonotype was detected many times. The CDR3 here is CASSLTGGVQETQYF. The CDR3 DNA reads TGCGCCAGCAGCTTGACAGGGGGCGTCCAAGAGACCCAGTACTTC. This rearrangement joins TRBV5-1 to TRBJ2-5; TRBD1 matches at 9 bases. The CDR3 has 15 amino acids. CDR1 and CDR2 (germline): SGHRS, YFSETQ. V was pared by 1 base and J by 1 base, with 2 bases of the junction left unmatched.

The chain couples TRBV6-6 to TRBJ2-5, with 8 bases aligning to TRBD2. The CDR3 consists of 16 residues. The germline gives CDR1 MNHNY, CDR2 SVGAGI (reference sequence). V shed 6 bases, J shed 11 bases, and the junction held 20 bases outside the gene matches. This CDR3 is CASSPRSGETYNEQYF. The CDR3, as DNA: TGTGCCAGCAGCCCACGTAGCGGGGAAACCTACAATGAGCAGTACTTC.

The V and J genes are TRBV21-1 and TRBJ1-2. TRBV21-1 counts as a pseudogene. The length of the CDR3 is 15 residues. The CDR3 protein is CVSSKERATFSGYTF. The CDR3 coding sequence is TGTGTCAGCAGCAAAGAAAGGGCCACTTTTAGTGGCTACACCTTC.

This clonotype appeared many times. The chain has TRBV4-1 and TRBJ2-5, with D unresolved. Germline CDR1 is MGHRA and CDR2 is YSYEKL. Trimming took off 4 bases at V and 4 bases at J, with 13 bases between the two ends. The length of the CDR3 is 14 residues. CDR3 sequence reads: CASSPQETGETQYF. The CDR3 DNA sequence: TGCGCCAGCAGCCCCCAAGAGACGGGAGAGACCCAGTACTTC.

The rearrangement links TRBV7-2 to TRBJ2-3; D not certain. Germline V gene sequence: CDR1 SGHTA, CDR2 FQGNSA. The V end was cut by 2 bases, the J end by 3 bases, with 12 bases between. The CDR3 consists of 15 residues. CDR3 sequence: CASSLNVAGTDTQYF. The CDR3 nucleotides read TGTGCCAGCAGCTTAAACGTCGCCGGTACAGATACGCAGTATTTT.

This clonotype was counted between two and nine times. The rearrangement links TRBV6-2 or TRBV6-3 to TRBJ2-3; 9 bases agree with TRBD2. The V segment lost 8 bases and the J segment 6 bases; nucleotides outside the gene matches: 21. Germline V CDR1 and CDR2: MNHEY, SVGEGT. CDR3 length equals 18 residues. The CDR3 DNA reads as TGTGCCAGCTTCCTCCGGCCGGGTAGCGGGGGCCTCGGGGATACGCAGTATTTT. Its protein is CASFLRPGSGGLGDTQYF.

The chain joins TRBV7-2 to TRBJ2-3; perhaps TRBD1 as D (5 bases). Trimming took 1 base from V and 5 from J, leaving 7 bases between them. CDR1 is SGHTA, CDR2 FQGNSA, per germline. The CDR3 runs 13 residues. The CDR3 region is CASSLGTGDTQYF. The CDR3 DNA reads as TGTGCCAGCAGCTTAGGAACAGGAGATACGCAGTATTTT. Supplemented by reference TRBV7-2 and TRBJ2-3, the full variable domain reads GAGVSQSPSNKVTEKGKDVELRCDPISGHTALYWYRQSLGQGLEFLIYFQGNSAPDKSGLPSDRFSAERTGGSVSTLTIQRTQQEDSAVYLCASSLGTGDTQYFGPGTRLTVL.

This clonotype was recorded a few times. The CDR3 bases are TGCAGCGTTGAAGGGGGGCAAGGCTATGGCTACACCTTC. The encoded protein is CSVEGGQGYGYTF. The genes are TRBV29-1 and TRBJ1-2; TRBD1 is a possible D gene (6 bases). This CDR3 spans 13 amino acids. The V end was cut by 1 base, the J end by 4 bases, with 10 bases between. CDR1 and CDR2 (germline): SQVTM, ANQGSEA. The variable domain in full, with the rest retrieved from reference TRBV29-1 and TRBJ1-2, is SAVISQKPSRDICQRGTSLTIQCQVDSQVTMMFWYRQQPGQSLTLIATANQGSEATYESGFVIDKFPISRPNLTFSTLTVSNMSPEDSSIYLCSVEGGQGYGYTFGSGTRLTVV.

This clonotype was picked up a small number of times. The V call is TRBV7-9, the J call TRBJ2-7; 7 positions match TRBD1. Germline V CDR1 and CDR2: SEHNR, FQNEAQ (reference sequence). The V and J ends lost 6 bases and 3 bases, in that order; junction bases with no gene match: 11. This CDR3 is 15 amino acids long. The CDR3 sequence is CASSNRDRKNYEQYF. In nucleotides, the CDR3 is TGTGCCAGCAGTAACCGGGACAGAAAAAACTACGAGCAGTACTTC.

Here the CDR3 DNA reads TGTGCCAGCAGGGGGGGGACTAGCGGGGGTTACGAGCAGTACTTC. Its protein product is CASRGGTSGGYEQYF. The chain employs TRBV12-3 or TRBV12-4 and TRBJ2-7, with 14 bases aligning to TRBD2. V lost 6 bases, J lost 4 bases, and 5 bases stayed unmatched. This CDR3 spans 15 amino acids.

V and J are TRBV20-1 and TRBJ2-4, with D perhaps matching TRBD2 (6 bases). The better agreement between TRBJ2-7 and the DNA end casts doubt on the J call. There are 13 residues in the CDR3. CDR1 is DFQATT, CDR2 SNEGSKA, per germline (reference sequence). CDR3 loop: CSASLHGGYEQYF. The DNA of the CDR3 is TGCAGTGCTAGTCTACACGGGGGCTACGAGCAGTACTTC.

The chain links TRBV20-1 to TRBJ2-3, with TRBD2 as a possible D gene (6 bases). The CDR3 is made up of 16 amino acids. Trimming left V 0 bases short and J 0 bases short, with 13 bases between. CDR1 and CDR2 from the germline V gene are DFQATT and SNEGSKA (reference sequence). This CDR3 reads CSARDPPGTSTDTQYF. In DNA, the CDR3 is TGCAGTGCTAGAGACCCGCCCGGGACTAGCACAGATACGCAGTATTTT.

At least ten counts were recorded for this clonotype. The J gene is TRBJ2-5, the V gene TRBV20-1, with 8 bases matching TRBD1. Losses at the gene ends were 4 bases for V and 1 base for J; bases not matched to a gene: 2. Germline V gene sequence: CDR1 DFQATT, CDR2 SNEGSKA (reference sequence). There are 13 residues in the CDR3. CDR3 DNA: TGCAGTGCTATCGGACAGGGCCAAGAGACCCAGTACTTC. Translation gives CSAIGQGQETQYF.

The chain uses TRBV7-3 and TRBJ2-1; the match to TRBD2 covers 11 bases. In germline, CDR1 is SGHTA, CDR2 FQGTGA. This CDR3 has 16 residues. Trimming at V came to 3 bases and at J to 8 bases, leaving 9 bases not matched to a gene. CDR3 nucleotides: TGTGCCAGCAGCTTTGGGCTAGCGGGAGGTTCCGATGAGCAGTTCTTC. Translating it yields CASSFGLAGGSDEQFF.

This clonotype has only a few counts. The CDR3 sequence: CASSYRQRVDTQYF. In DNA, the CDR3 is TGTGCCAGCAGTTACCGGCAGCGGGTAGATACGCAGTATTTT. V gene TRBV6-2 or TRBV6-3 combines with J gene TRBJ2-3, with D possibly being TRBD2 (6 bases). Per the germline V gene, CDR1 is MNHEY and CDR2 is SVGEGT. V was pared by 2 bases and J by 5 bases, with 11 bases between. This CDR3 contains 14 residues.

This sequence joins TRBV14 and TRBJ1-1, with D possibly matching TRBD1 (5 bases). Trimming took off 1 base at V and 0 bases at J, with 9 bases between the two ends. In germline, CDR1 is SGHDN, CDR2 FVKESK. CDR3 length: 15 residues. This chain's CDR3 is CASSQGRGMNTEAFF. DNA of the CDR3: TGTGCCAGCAGCCAAGGAAGGGGAATGAACACTGAAGCTTTCTTT.

This clonotype was seen more than once but under ten times. The chain combines TRBV5-6 with TRBJ2-1; D unresolved. This CDR3 spans 15 amino acids. The V gene lost 0 bases and the J gene lost 2 bases, with 9 bases spanning the gap. CDR1 SGHDT and CDR2 YYEEEE come from the germline V gene. The CDR3 protein is CASSLGGGPYNEQFF. The CDR3 nucleotides are TGTGCCAGCAGCTTGGGCGGTGGTCCCTACAATGAGCAGTTCTTC.

This CDR3 reads CSAVGDLGNSPLHF. CDR3 bases: TGCAGTGCTGTTGGCGACCTAGGGAATTCACCCCTCCACTTT. The rearrangement uses TRBV20-1 and TRBJ1-6; D is unclear. V was pared by 5 bases and J by 7 bases, with 15 bases between. This CDR3 region has 14 residues. Germline CDR1 reads DFQATT; CDR2 reads SNEGSKA (reference sequence).

This clonotype was seen more than once but under ten times. The gene calls are TRBV10-1 and TRBJ2-7; possible D gene TRBD2, 6 bases. Germline assignment: CDR1 WNHNN and CDR2 SYGVQD (reference sequence). The V end lost 3 bases, the J end lost 1 base, and 13 bases lay between the germline ends. This CDR3 spans 15 amino acids. The CDR3 DNA follows: TGCGCCAGCAGTGAAGGGGCTAGCGTATCCTACGAGCAGTACTTC. Its translation: CASSEGASVSYEQYF.

This clonotype was observed once. This CDR3 reads CASSKSGRAGNTGELFF. Written as DNA, the CDR3 is TGTGCCAGCAGTAAAAGCGGGAGGGCAGGGAACACCGGGGAGCTGTTTTTT. V and J are TRBV5-4 and TRBJ2-2, with 10 bases that match TRBD2. The germline gives CDR1 SGHNT, CDR2 YYREEE (reference sequence). V dropped 5 bases and J dropped 1; count of bases not matched to a gene: 8. The CDR3 covers 17 residues.

This clonotype was seen a handful of times. The V and J genes are TRBV6-5 and TRBJ2-3, with D possibly matching TRBD1 (6 bases). Trimming removed 7 bases from V and 4 bases from J, with 18 bases in between. The CDR3 is 15 amino acids. Germline V CDR1 and CDR2: MNHEY, SVGAGI. In DNA form, the CDR3 reads TGTGCCAGCACTCTCGACAGGCAAAGGGCAGATACGCAGTATTTT. Translation: CASTLDRQRADTQYF.

This chain uses TRBV20-1 with TRBJ2-3, with TRBD2 identical over 7 bases. In germline, CDR1 is DFQATT, CDR2 SNEGSKA (reference sequence). V trimming: 2 bases; J trimming: 7 bases; junction bases outside the gene matches: 9. The CDR3 is 14 amino acids. The CDR3, as DNA: TGCAGTGCTAGACTAGCGGCGAGAGTAAATACGCAGTATTTT. Translation gives CSARLAARVNTQYF.

V usage is TRBV5-1 and J usage is TRBJ2-6, with 7 bases that match TRBD1. In germline, CDR1 is SGHRS, CDR2 YFSETQ. Trimming took 4 bases from V and 0 from J; bases not matched to a gene: 13. CDR3 length: 19 amino acids. The CDR3 is CASSHYRGPPGSGANVLTF. The CDR3 nucleotides are TGCGCCAGCAGCCACTACAGGGGTCCCCCTGGCTCTGGGGCCAACGTCCTGACTTTC.

V and J are TRBV2 and TRBJ2-7; D tentatively reads TRBD1 or TRBD2 (5 bases each). CDR3 size: 13 residues. V dropped 7 bases and J dropped 5 bases, with 15 bases sitting between them. The germline gives CDR1 SNHLY, CDR2 FYNNEI. The CDR3 sequence is CASTENGANEQYF. Here the CDR3 DNA reads TGTGCCAGCACCGAAAACGGGGCAAACGAGCAGTACTTC.

This clonotype came up many times. V and J are TRBV6-8 and TRBJ2-7; TRBD1 aligns across 8 bases. The germline V gene encodes CDR1 MNHGY and CDR2 SAAAGT. The J segment lost 2 bases and the V segment lost 2 bases, leaving 5 bases of the junction unmatched. The CDR3 loop spans 15 amino acids. CDR3 sequence: CASSYRTGKAYEQYF. The CDR3 DNA is TGTGCCAGCAGTTACAGGACAGGGAAAGCCTACGAGCAGTACTTC.

V gene TRBV18 combines with J gene TRBJ2-7; 7 bases fit TRBD1. The trim removed 4 bases at V and 4 bases at J, leaving 7 bases unmatched. Germline assignment: CDR1 KGHSH and CDR2 LQKENI. The CDR3 runs to 14 residues. CDR3 sequence (DNA): TGTGCCAGCTCACTTCAGGGACAGAGGTACGAGCAGTACTTC. Its protein is CASSLQGQRYEQYF.

The chain couples TRBV27 to TRBJ2-3; D possibly corresponds to TRBD2 (6 bases). CDR3 length: 12 residues. With 7 bases removed from V and 7 bases from J, the gap between germline ends came to 12 bases. Germline values: CDR1 MNHEY, CDR2 SMNVEV (reference sequence). The CDR3 sequence is CASTTGSHTQYF. The CDR3 nucleotides are TGTGCCAGCACCACCGGGAGCCATACGCAGTATTTT.

V usage is TRBV6-2 or TRBV6-3 and J usage is TRBJ2-3; D is unresolved. The V end lost 10 bases, the J end lost 4 bases, and 12 bases lay between the germline ends. CDR3 length: 12 residues. CDR1 is MNHEY, CDR2 SVGEGT, per germline. The CDR3 nucleotides read TGTGCCACCTTAGGCCAGGCAGATACGCAGTATTTT. This sequence encodes CATLGQADTQYF.

This clonotype has just a few counts. The chain uses TRBV7-2 and TRBJ2-5, with D hard to call. This CDR3 contains 15 residues. The V and J ends lost 6 bases and 2 bases respectively, with 16 bases between them. The germline CDR1 and CDR2 sequences are SGHTA and FQGNSA. The CDR3 nucleotides are TGTGCCAGCAGAAAGTCTGCGAATTTGCAAGAGACCCAGTACTTC. It specifies CASRKSANLQETQYF.

This rearrangement joins TRBV20-1 to TRBJ2-1; 9 bases line up with TRBD2. The CDR3 loop spans 14 amino acids. The junction had 9 bases not matched to a gene; V was cut back by 6 bases and J by 6 bases. The germline gives CDR1 DFQATT, CDR2 SNEGSKA (reference sequence). The CDR3 coding sequence is TGCAGTGCCCCCCTGCGGGAGGGTCTCAATGAGCAGTTCTTC. Translation gives CSAPLREGLNEQFF.